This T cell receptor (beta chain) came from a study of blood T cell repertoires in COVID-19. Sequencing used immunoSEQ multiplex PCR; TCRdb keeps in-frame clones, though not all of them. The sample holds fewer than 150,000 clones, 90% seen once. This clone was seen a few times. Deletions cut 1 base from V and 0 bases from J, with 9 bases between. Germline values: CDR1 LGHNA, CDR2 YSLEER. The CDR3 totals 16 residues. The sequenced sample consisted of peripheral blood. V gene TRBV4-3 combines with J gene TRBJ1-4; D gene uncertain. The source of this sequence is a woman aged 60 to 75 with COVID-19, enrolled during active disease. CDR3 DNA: TGCGCCAGCAGCCAAGGGCTTGATCCAACTAATGAAAAACTGTTTTTT. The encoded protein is CASSQGLDPTNEKLFF.